Listed below are T cell receptor beta chains from one sample, sequenced in a study of T cell repertoires in cytomegalovirus infection. These TCRs are of unknown antigen specificity. MiXCR, run by TCRdb on the reads, gives a single entry per CDR3 protein. There are 830,000 or so distinct CDR3 sequences in the sample; about 31% occur only once, and about an eighth lies in the top ten. Sequences were derived from cultured CD8+ T cells from PBMCs, sampled from culture after CMV antigen stimulation. Receptor source: a human donor in good health (CMV status not recorded). Some clones in this sample may be carry-over from other donors' samples. The CDR3 runs from the conserved cysteine through the conserved F or W. The order of the fields is D gene, J gene, clone size, V gene, CDR3 DNA, CDR3 protein. A D gene is named only where the DNA matches it firmly. Rows may omit the clone size; those that give it use once, few, many or a size class.

d_call: NA; j_call: TRBJ1-5; clone_size: many; v_call: TRBV7-9; cdr3_nt: TGTGCCAGCAGCGGGGGGCGGGGAACCCAGCCCCAGCATTTT; cdr3_aa: CASSGGRGTQPQHF
d_call: NA; j_call: TRBJ1-5; clone_size: few; v_call: TRBV7-6; cdr3_nt: TGTGCCAGCAGCTTAGGGGGCCGGGTCCTGGGGGGGCAGCCCCAGCATTTT; cdr3_aa: CASSLGGRVLGGQPQHF
d_call: NA; j_call: TRBJ2-7; clone_size: once; v_call: TRBV27; cdr3_nt: TGTGCCAGCAGAGGATCGGTAGGGGTCCATTCATACGAGCAGTACTTC; cdr3_aa: CASRGSVGVHSYEQYF
d_call: TRBD1; j_call: TRBJ1-2; clone_size: NA; v_call: TRBV6-1; cdr3_nt: TGTGCCAGCAGTGAGACAGGGGGAGATGGCTACACCTTC; cdr3_aa: CASSETGGDGYTF
d_call: TRBD1; j_call: TRBJ2-1; clone_size: many; v_call: TRBV3-1; cdr3_nt: TGTGCCAGCAGCCAAGATCGGGACAGGGGGACACAGTTCTTC; cdr3_aa: CASSQDRDRGTQFF
d_call: NA; j_call: TRBJ2-1; clone_size: NA; v_call: TRBV24-1; cdr3_nt: TGTGCCACCAGTGACACCGGTGGGAATGAGCAGTTCTTC; cdr3_aa: CATSDTGGNEQFF
d_call: NA; j_call: TRBJ2-1; clone_size: NA; v_call: TRBV20-1; cdr3_nt: TGCAGTGCTAGATTACAGGGAAAGGGCTCCTACAATGAGCAGTTCTTC; cdr3_aa: CSARLQGKGSYNEQFF
d_call: NA; j_call: TRBJ1-2; clone_size: few; v_call: TRBV6-5; cdr3_nt: TGTGCCAGCAGTTACTCGAGTCAGGGGAACTATGGCTACACCTTC; cdr3_aa: CASSYSSQGNYGYTF
d_call: NA; j_call: TRBJ2-2; clone_size: many; v_call: TRBV5-6; cdr3_nt: TGTGCCAGCAGCTTAGGAGTGGGGGGGGAGCTGTTTTTT; cdr3_aa: CASSLGVGGELFF
d_call: TRBD1; j_call: TRBJ1-1; clone_size: NA; v_call: TRBV19; cdr3_nt: TGTGCCAGTAGTCTAACAGGGGCTGGGGCTTTCTTT; cdr3_aa: CASSLTGAGAFF
d_call: NA; j_call: TRBJ2-1; clone_size: NA; v_call: TRBV15; cdr3_nt: TGTGCCACCAGCAGGCAAAAACTAGATTCATCCTACAATGAGCAGTTCTTC; cdr3_aa: CATSRQKLDSSYNEQFF
d_call: NA; j_call: TRBJ1-6; clone_size: few; v_call: TRBV19; cdr3_nt: TGTGCCAGTAGTATAGGACTTCCACCCCTCCACTTT; cdr3_aa: CASSIGLPPLHF
d_call: NA; j_call: TRBJ2-7; clone_size: NA; v_call: TRBV13; cdr3_nt: TGTGCCAGCAGCATCCAGGACCTCAGGTCCTACGAGCAGTACTTC; cdr3_aa: CASSIQDLRSYEQYF
d_call: NA; j_call: TRBJ2-5; clone_size: few; v_call: TRBV6-6; cdr3_nt: TGTGCCAGCAGTTACTCAAGGGCCGAAGGAGAGACCCAGTACTTC; cdr3_aa: CASSYSRAEGETQYF